This T cell receptor beta chain came from a study of blood T cell repertoires in COVID-19. Study-wide background: Spain, Italy and the United States supplied samples that represented acute and convalescent COVID-19.

The CDR3 has 14 residues. The germline CDR1 and CDR2 sequences are MNHNS and SASEGT. The V gene lost 1 base and the J gene lost 1 base, with 6 bases spanning the gap. TCRdb's copy holds only in-frame clones and misses some; the assay was immunoSEQ multiplex PCR. The sample comprises around 120,000 clones, 85% of which are singletons, and around 2% rests with the top ten. This chain joins TRBV6-1 and TRBJ2-3; D gene unclear. The sample comprised peripheral blood. This receptor was identified in a human donor in a cohort sampled during active COVID-19. Here the CDR3 reads CASSEGGGTDTQYF. CDR3 nucleotides: TGTGCCAGCAGTGAAGGCGGAGGCACAGATACGCAGTATTTT.